The 14 T cell receptor beta chains listed next were all sequenced from one sample in a study of blood T cell repertoires in COVID-19. Produced via immunoSEQ multiplex PCR; TCRdb's table is partial and in-frame only. The repertoire consists of 160,000 or so clones, with 75% to 90% occurring once and the leading ten covering around 15%. The sequencing sample was made of peripheral blood. These TCRs come from a woman aged 40 to 50 with acute or convalescent COVID-19.

This rearrangement joins TRBV4-1 to TRBJ1-4, with a possible D match to TRBD1 (6 bases). The CDR3 runs to 17 residues. The germline V gene has CDR1 MGHRA and CDR2 YSYEKL. Between the trimmed V and J ends, which lost 2 bases and 5 bases, there was a span of 18 bases. This chain's CDR3 is CASSQRDILFENEKLFF. In DNA, the CDR3 is TGCGCCAGCAGCCAACGGGACATTCTGTTCGAGAATGAAAAACTGTTTTTT.

This clone was seen a single time. The chain uses TRBV19 and TRBJ1-5; 7 nucleotides match TRBD1. This CDR3 has 14 residues. V lost 10 bases, J lost 1 base, and 7 bases stayed unmatched. Germline V CDR1 and CDR2: LNHDA, SQIVND (reference sequence). CDR3 sequence: CANLTGRSNQPQHF. CDR3 nucleotides: TGTGCCAACCTGACAGGGAGAAGCAATCAGCCCCAGCATTTT.

In DNA, the CDR3 is TGTGCCAGCAGTCAGCGGGGGTACGAGCAGTACTTC. It is translated as CASSQRGYEQYF. The chain recombines TRBV28 with TRBJ2-7; 8 bases align to TRBD2. The CDR3 has 12 residues. With V trimmed by 5 bases and J by 4 bases, 1 base remained unmatched. CDR1 is MDHEN, CDR2 SYDVKM, per germline.

The V gene is TRBV6-4, the J gene TRBJ2-1; TRBD2 aligns across 7 bases. CDR3 size: 14 residues. With V trimmed by 6 bases and J by 6 bases, 8 bases remained unmatched. The V gene's germline CDR1 is MRHNA and CDR2 SNTAGT. The CDR3 DNA sequence: TGTGCCAGCAGAGCCACTAGCGTGGGCAATGAGCAGTTCTTC. As protein: CASRATSVGNEQFF.

The V and J genes are TRBV28 and TRBJ2-7; 7 bases are a match to TRBD1. CDR3 length equals 15 residues. From germline, CDR1 is MDHEN and CDR2 SYDVKM. The junction had 9 bases not matched to a gene; V was cut back by 5 bases and J by 2 bases. Written as DNA, the CDR3 is TGTGCCAGCAGTCGACAGGGCCAAACCGCCTACGAGCAGTACTTC. Protein: CASSRQGQTAYEQYF.

This clone was found once. The V gene is TRBV28, the J gene TRBJ1-2; 8 nucleotides match TRBD1. J was trimmed by 5 bases and V by 1 base; bases with no gene match: 6. Per the germline V gene, CDR1 is MDHEN and CDR2 is SYDVKM. This CDR3 contains 15 residues. CDR3 sequence reads: CASSLSDREAYGYTF. CDR3 nucleotide sequence: TGTGCCAGCAGTTTATCGGACAGGGAGGCTTATGGCTACACCTTC.

The genes are TRBV24-1 and TRBJ1-2; 10 bases are shared with TRBD1. Germline CDR1 and CDR2: KGHDR and SFDVKD. J gave up 8 bases and V 2 bases, and 4 bases lay outside the gene matches. This CDR3 is 14 amino acids long. The CDR3, as DNA: TGTGCCACCAGTGATTCCGACAGGGGGCTCGGCTACACCTTC. Protein sequence: CATSDSDRGLGYTF.

Concerning this clone: The same CDR3 also results from other DNA sequences found in this sample. This CDR3 is CASSPGSQPQHF. The CDR3 DNA follows: TGTGCCAGCTCACCCGGGAGCCAGCCCCAGCATTTT. This chain uses TRBV18 with TRBJ1-5; D not resolved. The germline CDR1 and CDR2 sequences are KGHSH and LQKENI. This CDR3 region has 12 residues. The V end was cut by 3 bases, the J end by 7 bases, with 7 bases between.

The chain carries TRBV9 and TRBJ2-3, with a weak D call TRBD2 (7 bases). V dropped 1 base and J dropped 1 base, with 13 bases sitting between them. The CDR3 sequence is 16 residues long. Germline CDR1 SGDLS, CDR2 YYNGEE. The CDR3 loop reads CASSVRGGGGTDTQYF. CDR3 DNA: TGTGCCAGCAGCGTAAGGGGGGGCGGGGGCACAGATACGCAGTATTTT. The full variable domain, rest sourced from reference TRBV9 and TRBJ2-3, is DSGVTQTPKHLITATGQRVTLRCSPRSGDLSVYWYQQSLDQGLQFLIQYYNGEERAKGNILERFSAQQFPDLHSELNLSSLELGDSALYFCASSVRGGGGTDTQYFGPGTRLTVL.

The chain links TRBV30 to TRBJ1-5; D may be TRBD1 (6 bases). Germline CDR1 reads GTSNPN; CDR2 reads SVGIG (reference sequence). The germline V and J ends were trimmed by 8 bases and 3 bases, with 11 bases remaining between them. The CDR3 spans 12 residues. This CDR3 is CATGQFNQPQHF. The CDR3 bases are TGTGCCACCGGACAGTTCAATCAGCCCCAGCATTTT.

V and J are TRBV7-6 and TRBJ2-1, with 8 positions matching TRBD2. CDR1 SGHVS and CDR2 FNYEAQ come from the germline V gene. This CDR3 contains 18 residues. The ends lost 4 bases at V and 7 bases at J; junction bases unmatched: 18. CDR3 nucleotide sequence: TGTGCCAGCAGCTCCGCGGGACTAAGCGGGAGTTACGGGAATGAGCAGTTCTTC. Protein: CASSSAGLSGSYGNEQFF.

This chain links TRBV19 with TRBJ1-2; no reliable D call. CDR3 length: 12 residues. The germline V gene has CDR1 LNHDA and CDR2 SQIVND (reference sequence). The ends were cut back, 7 bases at V and 0 bases at J, with 6 bases in the middle. The CDR3 coding sequence is TGTGCCAGTACTGCAGCTAACTATGGCTACACCTTC. It is translated as CASTAANYGYTF.

The genes are TRBV27 and TRBJ2-2; possibly TRBD1 for D (6 bases). Germline lookup yields CDR1 MNHEY and CDR2 SMNVEV (reference sequence). V dropped 2 bases and J dropped 6 bases, with 7 bases sitting between them. The CDR3 spans 13 residues. The CDR3 DNA sequence: TGTGCCAGCAGTTTAGCAGGGGCCGGGGAGCTGTTTTTT. As protein: CASSLAGAGELFF.

V is TRBV6-5 and J is TRBJ2-7; D may be TRBD2 (5 bases). Trimming stripped 5 bases from V and 4 bases from J, with 9 bases between. Germline V gene lookup returns CDR1 MNHEY and CDR2 SVGAGI. This CDR3 is built from 12 residues. The CDR3 here is CASSLGVYEQYF. Written as DNA, the CDR3 is TGTGCCAGCAGTCTCGGGGTTTACGAGCAGTACTTC.